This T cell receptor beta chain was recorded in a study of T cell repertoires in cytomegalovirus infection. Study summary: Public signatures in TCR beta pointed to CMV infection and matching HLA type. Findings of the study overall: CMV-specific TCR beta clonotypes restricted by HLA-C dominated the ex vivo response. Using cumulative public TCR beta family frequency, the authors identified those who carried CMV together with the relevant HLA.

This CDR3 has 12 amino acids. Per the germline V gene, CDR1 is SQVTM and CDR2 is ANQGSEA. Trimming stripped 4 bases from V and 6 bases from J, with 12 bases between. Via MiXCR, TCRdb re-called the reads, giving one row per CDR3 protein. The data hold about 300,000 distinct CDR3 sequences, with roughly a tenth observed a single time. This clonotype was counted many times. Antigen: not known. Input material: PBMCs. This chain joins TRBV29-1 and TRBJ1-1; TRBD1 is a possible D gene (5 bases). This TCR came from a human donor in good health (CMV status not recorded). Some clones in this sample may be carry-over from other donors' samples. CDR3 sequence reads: CSVASGGAEAFF. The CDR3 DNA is TGCAGCGTTGCTTCGGGGGGGGCTGAAGCTTTCTTT.